The clone carrying this T cell receptor beta chain was detected once. Its antigen is not known. Assay used: immunoSEQ multiplex PCR; TCRdb lists only in-frame clones, some missing. Of approximately 100,000 clones listed, approximately 90% are singletons. These data come from a study of T cell responses to AZD1222 COVID-19 vaccine. Broader study findings: Spike was spanned by vaccine-associated CD4 TCRs, which were dominant at 160-218 and 743-854. Just five to seven people given AZD1222 tested seropositive at baseline. The repertoires were collected only after the peak T cell response.

The CDR3 loop spans 16 amino acids. In germline, CDR1 is KGHDR, CDR2 SFDVKD. With 9 bases removed from V and 2 bases from J, the gap between germline ends came to 22 bases. The specimen comprised peripheral blood, sampled on day 0 of AZD1222 vaccination. The sequence derives from an adult in good health. The J gene is TRBJ2-7, the V gene TRBV24-1; tentative D call: TRBD2 (6 bases). This CDR3 reads CATPGSLGTLTYEQYF. The CDR3 region has the DNA TGTGCCACCCCGGGAAGTCTGGGGACTCTGACCTACGAGCAGTACTTC.